This paragraph reports one TCR beta chain. No antigen is known for it. This specimen belongs to a study of cytomegalovirus exposure and HLA in healthy donors. Study-wide points: The authors listed approximately 150 TCR beta chains as cytomegalovirus-associated. The likely explanation for a cluster of highly shared sequence variants was sequencing artifact.

Donors counted as nominally healthy when sampled, yet unrecorded immune exposures were likely. V gave up 4 bases and J gave up 2 bases; unmatched junction bases: 5. Germline loops: CDR1 GTSNPN, CDR2 SVGIG (reference sequence). The CDR3 loop spans 14 amino acids. 60 Vbeta and 13 Jbeta primers were used in PCR. The assay was immunoSEQ multiplex PCR, and TCRdb's table has in-frame clones only and misses some. The listing contains under 200,000 clones. The gene calls are TRBV30 and TRBJ2-3, with TRBD1 identical over 8 bases. Sequenced input: PBMCs. The sequence came from a man in his thirties or forties in good health and CMV-seronegative. Here the CDR3 reads CAWIDRGATDTQYF. CDR3 DNA: TGTGCCTGGATCGACAGGGGCGCCACAGATACGCAGTATTTT.